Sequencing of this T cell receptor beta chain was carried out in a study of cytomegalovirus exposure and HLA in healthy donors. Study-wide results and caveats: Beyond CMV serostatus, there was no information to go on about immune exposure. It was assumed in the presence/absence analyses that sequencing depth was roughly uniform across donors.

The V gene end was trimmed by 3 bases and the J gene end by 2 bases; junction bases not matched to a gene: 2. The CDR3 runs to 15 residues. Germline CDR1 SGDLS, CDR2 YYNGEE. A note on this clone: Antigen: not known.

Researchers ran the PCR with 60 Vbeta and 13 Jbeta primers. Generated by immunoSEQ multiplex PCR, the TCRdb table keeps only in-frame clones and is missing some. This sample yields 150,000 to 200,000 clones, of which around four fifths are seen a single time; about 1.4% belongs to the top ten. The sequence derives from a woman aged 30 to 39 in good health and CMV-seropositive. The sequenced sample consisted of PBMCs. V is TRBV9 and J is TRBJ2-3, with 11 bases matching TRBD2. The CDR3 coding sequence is TGTGCCAGCAGCGCGACTAGCGGGACCACAGATACGCAGTATTTT. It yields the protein CASSATSGTTDTQYF.